This TCR beta chain is drawn from a study of blood T cell repertoires in COVID-19. Study as a whole: The samples span acute and convalescent COVID-19 from the United States, Italy and Spain.

Measured with immunoSEQ multiplex PCR; TCRdb has only the in-frame clones, and not every one. The profile covers over 120,000 clones, with around 72% appearing a single time and 1.9% taken by the ten largest. V was pared by 4 bases and J by 6 bases, with 6 bases of the junction left unmatched. This CDR3 spans 16 amino acids. Per germline, CDR1 MNHEY and CDR2 SVGAGI. The sequenced sample was peripheral blood. This TCR came from a woman in her sixties with acute or convalescent COVID-19. V and J are TRBV6-5 and TRBJ2-2, with 12 bases matching TRBD2. CDR3 nucleotides: TGTGCCAGCAGTTTCCTAGCGGGAGGGCCCTCCGGGGAGCTGTTTTTT. Translating it yields CASSFLAGGPSGELFF.